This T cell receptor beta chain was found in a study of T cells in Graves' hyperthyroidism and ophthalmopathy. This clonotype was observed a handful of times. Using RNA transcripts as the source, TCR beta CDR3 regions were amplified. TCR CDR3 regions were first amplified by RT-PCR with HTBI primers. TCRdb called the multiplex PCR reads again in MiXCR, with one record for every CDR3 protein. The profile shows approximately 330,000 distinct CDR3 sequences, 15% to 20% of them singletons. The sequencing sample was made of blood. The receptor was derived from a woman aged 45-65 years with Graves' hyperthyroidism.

CDR3 sequence (DNA): TGTGCCAGCTTAGAACCCACACAGGGTGCTCGCACTGAAGCTTTCTTT. Amino acid sequence: CASLEPTQGARTEAFF. V usage is TRBV28 and J usage is TRBJ1-1; D is perhaps TRBD1 (6 bases). The CDR3 has 16 residues. The V gene lost 8 bases and the J gene lost 4 bases, with 23 bases spanning the gap. The germline CDR1 and CDR2 sequences are MDHEN and SYDVKM.